Below, 23 T cell receptor beta chains from the same sample are listed, as sequenced in a study of technical replicates of blood from a few donors. Profiled with immunoSEQ multiplex PCR; TCRdb holds only in-frame clones, not every one. The repertoire holds roughly 70,000 clones, with about 94% as singletons. The source material was T cells isolated from PBMCs. The receptors derive from a human donor in good health.

The chain is built from TRBV5-1 and TRBJ2-6; TRBD2 matches 8 bases. This CDR3 contains 17 residues. The germline V gene has CDR1 SGHRS and CDR2 YFSETQ. J was trimmed by 3 bases and V by 0 bases; bases with no gene match: 5. The CDR3 DNA follows: TGCGCCAGCAGCTTGGAACCCCGGGGGGGTGGGGCCAACGTCCTGACTTTC. Translating gives CASSLEPRGGGANVLTF.

This sequence joins TRBV5-1 and TRBJ1-2; 10 bases map to TRBD1. CDR1 is SGHRS and CDR2 is YFSETQ in the germline V gene. The CDR3 is made up of 14 amino acids. V was clipped by 4 bases and J by 4 bases; unmatched bases: 4. Written as DNA, the CDR3 is TGCGCCAGCAGCCCAGGGACAGGGGTCTATGGCTACACCTTC. Amino acid sequence: CASSPGTGVYGYTF.

The chain links TRBV27 to TRBJ1-5; a weak D match, TRBD1 (6 bases). Trimming took off 5 bases at V and 3 bases at J, with 17 bases between the two ends. From germline, CDR1 is MNHEY and CDR2 SMNVEV (reference sequence). CDR3 length: 16 amino acids. CDR3: CASSPQGKTFNQPQHF. In nucleotides, the CDR3 is TGTGCCAGCAGTCCCCAGGGGAAGACATTCAATCAGCCCCAGCATTTT.

The V and J genes are TRBV6-1 and TRBJ2-7, with D tentatively TRBD1 (5 bases). Germline V lookup: CDR1 MNHNS, CDR2 SASEGT. V gave up 7 bases and J gave up 2 bases, with 9 bases separating them. The CDR3 is made up of 12 amino acids. The CDR3 DNA reads TGTGCCAGCACCCGGACACCCTACGAGCAGTACTTC. Translating gives CASTRTPYEQYF.

The V call is TRBV28, the J call TRBJ2-5; a possible D gene is TRBD2 (5 bases). Trimming pared 3 bases from V and 1 base from J, leaving 18 bases between. This CDR3 region has 17 residues. CDR1 is MDHEN and CDR2 is SYDVKM in the germline V gene. The CDR3 DNA reads TGTGCCAGCAGTTTGTCAGAGGCAGACTACCTCCAAGAGACCCAGTACTTC. As protein: CASSLSEADYLQETQYF.

This clone was recorded once. The V and J genes are TRBV4-3 and TRBJ2-7; 9 bases line up with TRBD2. CDR3 size: 15 residues. J was trimmed by 4 bases and V by 1 base; bases with no gene match: 5. The germline V gene has CDR1 LGHNA and CDR2 YSLEER. The CDR3 DNA sequence: TGCGCCAGCAGCCAAGCGGGACTAGCAATGTACGAGCAGTACTTC. Translated: CASSQAGLAMYEQYF.

This chain connects TRBV25-1 to TRBJ2-3, with D tentatively TRBD2 (6 bases). Trimming pared 8 bases from V and 2 bases from J, leaving 17 bases between. The length of the CDR3 is 15 residues. Germline loops: CDR1 MGHDK, CDR2 SYGVNS. CDR3 amino acids: CASGGPGLATDTQYF. CDR3 in DNA: TGTGCCAGCGGTGGACCGGGACTCGCCACAGATACGCAGTATTTT.

The chain joins TRBV18 to TRBJ1-2; 7 nucleotides agree with TRBD1. V dropped 0 bases and J dropped 5; count of bases not matched to a gene: 3. CDR3 size: 14 residues. Germline V CDR1 and CDR2: KGHSH, LQKENI. CDR3: CASSPPDRTYGYTF. In nucleotides, the CDR3 is TGTGCCAGCTCACCACCGGACAGGACTTATGGCTACACCTTC.

The rearrangement joins TRBV18 to TRBJ2-1; possibly TRBD1 for D (5 bases). Trimming took 4 bases from V and 4 from J, leaving 14 bases between them. Germline V lookup: CDR1 KGHSH, CDR2 LQKENI. The length of the CDR3 is 15 residues. CDR3 sequence reads: CASSQLQGVYNEQFF. DNA of the CDR3: TGTGCCAGCTCACAACTACAAGGGGTGTACAATGAGCAGTTCTTC.

The chain combines TRBV30 with TRBJ2-1; 9 nucleotides agree with TRBD2. The CDR3 covers 15 residues. Germline V gene lookup returns CDR1 GTSNPN and CDR2 SVGIG (reference sequence). The chain's CDR3 is CARLAGSSSYNEQFF. For the CDR3, the DNA is TGTGCTCGTCTAGCGGGGTCGAGCTCCTACAATGAGCAGTTCTTC.

The V gene is TRBV4-1, the J gene TRBJ2-1, with a tentative D call TRBD2 (6 bases). Per germline, CDR1 MGHRA and CDR2 YSYEKL. The CDR3 consists of 15 residues. V was cut by 1 base and J by 2 bases, with 9 bases left in between. CDR3 sequence: CASSQAREPYNEQFF. CDR3 in DNA: TGCGCCAGCAGCCAAGCCCGGGAGCCCTACAATGAGCAGTTCTTC.

The V and J genes are TRBV6-5 and TRBJ2-3; D may be TRBD1 (5 bases). The CDR3 is 11 residues long. V lost 8 bases and J lost 3, with 6 bases in between. Germline V lookup: CDR1 MNHEY, CDR2 SVGAGI. In nucleotides, the CDR3 is TGTGCCAGCCAGGGTACAGATACGCAGTATTTT. It encodes CASQGTDTQYF.

The genes are TRBV19 and TRBJ2-5; D call uncertain. This CDR3 spans 13 amino acids. Trimming pared 0 bases from V and 3 bases from J, leaving 5 bases between. The germline V gene encodes CDR1 LNHDA and CDR2 SQIVND (reference sequence). The CDR3 is CASSIDQEETQYF. The CDR3 DNA sequence: TGTGCCAGTAGTATAGACCAGGAAGAGACCCAGTACTTC.

The chain combines TRBV6-1 with TRBJ1-5, with no clear D. V lost 8 bases, J lost 3 bases, and 5 bases lay in between. The CDR3 runs 11 residues. Germline V CDR1 and CDR2: MNHNS, SASEGT. CDR3 in amino acids: CASQANQPQHF. CDR3 DNA sequence: TGTGCCAGCCAGGCCAATCAGCCCCAGCATTTT.

This clone was observed once. This chain's CDR3 is CASSTLGGGTGELFF. CDR3 sequence (DNA): TGTGCCAGCAGTACACTGGGCGGGGGCACCGGGGAGCTGTTTTTT. The chain is built from TRBV28 and TRBJ2-2; 7 bases map to TRBD2. CDR3 length: 15 amino acids. The V gene's germline CDR1 is MDHEN and CDR2 SYDVKM. The ends lost 5 bases at V and 4 bases at J; junction bases unmatched: 7.

CDR3 sequence: CASSFFDKSNQPQHF. In DNA form, the CDR3 reads TGTGCCAGCAGCTTTTTCGACAAGAGCAATCAGCCCCAGCATTTT. The chain uses TRBV5-6 and TRBJ1-5; D unresolved. CDR1 and CDR2 from the germline V gene are SGHDT and YYEEEE. Trimming pared 2 bases from V and 1 base from J, leaving 10 bases between. This CDR3 is 15 amino acids long.

This sequence joins TRBV6-1 and TRBJ2-5; 11 bases are shared with TRBD2. CDR3 length: 17 amino acids. CDR1 is MNHNS and CDR2 is SASEGT in the germline V gene. With V trimmed by 1 base and J by 4 bases, 8 bases remained unmatched. This chain's CDR3 is CASSEEGRLAGGETQYF. CDR3 nucleotides: TGTGCCAGCAGTGAAGAGGGTAGGCTAGCGGGGGGAGAGACCCAGTACTTC.

The chain employs TRBV19 and TRBJ2-7; D is perhaps TRBD1 (6 bases). Germline loops: CDR1 LNHDA, CDR2 SQIVND (reference sequence). The CDR3 is 13 amino acids. Trimming pared 6 bases from V and 1 base from J, leaving 10 bases between. CDR3 sequence: CASSDRLSYEQYF. CDR3 DNA: TGTGCCAGTAGCGACAGGCTATCCTACGAGCAGTACTTC.

The V call is TRBV25-1, the J call TRBJ1-1; no reliable D call. Germline V gene sequence: CDR1 MGHDK, CDR2 SYGVNS. The CDR3 spans 12 residues. Trimming stripped 5 bases from V and 8 bases from J, with 12 bases between. CDR3 DNA sequence: TGTGCCAGCAGTCTGAACTGGGCAGAAGCTTTCTTT. Protein: CASSLNWAEAFF.

The chain couples TRBV10-1 to TRBJ1-5; the match to TRBD1 covers 7 bases. This CDR3 contains 17 residues. Germline V gives CDR1 WNHNN, CDR2 SYGVQD (reference sequence). The V segment lost 9 bases and the J segment 2 bases; nucleotides outside the gene matches: 16. CDR3 nucleotide sequence: TGCGCCAGAATATCACCGGGACAGTGGGAAGGCAATCAGCCCCAGCATTTT. This gives the protein CARISPGQWEGNQPQHF.

The chain recombines TRBV7-9 with TRBJ2-3; the match to TRBD2 covers 7 bases. J lost 5 bases, V lost 5 bases, and 13 bases had no gene match. CDR3 length equals 16 residues. Per germline, CDR1 SEHNR and CDR2 FQNEAQ (reference sequence). The CDR3 nucleotides read TGTGCCAGCAGCGCTCTAGGACTAGGGGAAAAAGATACGCAGTATTTT. It is translated as CASSALGLGEKDTQYF.

V usage is TRBV7-8 and J usage is TRBJ2-1, with D tentatively TRBD2 (6 bases). The CDR3 totals 13 residues. Trimming removed 1 base at V and 9 bases at J, with 10 bases between. CDR1 SGHVS and CDR2 FQNEAQ come from the germline V gene. CDR3 in amino acids: CASSLGGDGEQFF. The CDR3 DNA is TGTGCCAGCAGCTTAGGGGGGGACGGTGAGCAGTTCTTC.

This sequence joins TRBV27 and TRBJ2-3; D not certain. Trimming pared 8 bases from V and 2 bases from J, leaving 11 bases between. CDR1 MNHEY and CDR2 SMNVEV come from the germline V gene (reference sequence). The CDR3 is 13 amino acids. In DNA, the CDR3 is TGTGCCAGCCGGCGGATGAACACAGATACGCAGTATTTT. It translates to CASRRMNTDTQYF.